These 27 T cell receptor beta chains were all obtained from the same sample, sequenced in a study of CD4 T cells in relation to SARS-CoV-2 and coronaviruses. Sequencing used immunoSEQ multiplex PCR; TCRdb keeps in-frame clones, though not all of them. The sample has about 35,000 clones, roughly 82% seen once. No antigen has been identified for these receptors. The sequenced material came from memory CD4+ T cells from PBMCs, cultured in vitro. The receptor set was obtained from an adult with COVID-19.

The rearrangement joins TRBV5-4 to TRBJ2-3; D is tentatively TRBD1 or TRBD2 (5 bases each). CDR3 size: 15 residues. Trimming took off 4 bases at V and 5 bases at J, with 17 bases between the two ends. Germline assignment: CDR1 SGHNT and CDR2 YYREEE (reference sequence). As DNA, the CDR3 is TGTGCCAGCAGCGCCCGGGACGGCTCGGGAGATACGCAGTATTTT. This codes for CASSARDGSGDTQYF.

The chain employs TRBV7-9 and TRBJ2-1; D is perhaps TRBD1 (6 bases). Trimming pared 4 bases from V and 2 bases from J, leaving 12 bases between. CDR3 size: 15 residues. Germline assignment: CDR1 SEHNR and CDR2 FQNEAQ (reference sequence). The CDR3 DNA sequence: TGTGCCAGCAGCTCCCGACAGGCGACCTACAATGAGCAGTTCTTC. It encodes CASSSRQATYNEQFF.

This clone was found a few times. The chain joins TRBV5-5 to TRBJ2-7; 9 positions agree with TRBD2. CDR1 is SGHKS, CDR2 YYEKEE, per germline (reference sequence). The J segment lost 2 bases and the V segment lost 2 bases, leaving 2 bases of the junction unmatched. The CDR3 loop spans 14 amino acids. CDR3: CASSFLAGTYEQYF. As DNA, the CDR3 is TGTGCCAGCAGCTTTCTAGCGGGAACCTACGAGCAGTACTTC.

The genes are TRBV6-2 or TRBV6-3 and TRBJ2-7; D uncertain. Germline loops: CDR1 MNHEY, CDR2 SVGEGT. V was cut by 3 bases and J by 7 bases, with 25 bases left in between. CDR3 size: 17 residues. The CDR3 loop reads CASSYSFQRVSLREQYF. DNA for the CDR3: TGTGCCAGCAGTTATAGCTTCCAGAGAGTTTCCCTAAGGGAGCAGTACTTC.

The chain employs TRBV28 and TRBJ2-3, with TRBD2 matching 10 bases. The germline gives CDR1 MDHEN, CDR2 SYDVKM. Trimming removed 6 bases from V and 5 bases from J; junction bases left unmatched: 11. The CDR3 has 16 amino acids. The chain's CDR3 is CASSPGGLAGVDTQYF. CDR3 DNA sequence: TGTGCCAGCAGCCCCGGTGGTCTAGCGGGAGTAGATACGCAGTATTTT.

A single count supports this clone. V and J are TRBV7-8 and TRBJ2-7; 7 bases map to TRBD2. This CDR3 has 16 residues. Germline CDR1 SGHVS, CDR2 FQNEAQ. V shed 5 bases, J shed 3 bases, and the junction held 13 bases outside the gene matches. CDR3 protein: CASSPGLAGVLYEQYF. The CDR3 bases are TGTGCCAGCAGCCCCGGCTTGGCGGGAGTTCTCTACGAGCAGTACTTC.

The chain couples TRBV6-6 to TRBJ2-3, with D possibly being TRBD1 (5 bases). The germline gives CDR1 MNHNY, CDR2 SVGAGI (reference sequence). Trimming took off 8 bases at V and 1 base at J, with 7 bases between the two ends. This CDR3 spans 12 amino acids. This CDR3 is CASGAGTDTQYF. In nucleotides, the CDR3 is TGTGCCAGCGGGGCGGGCACAGATACGCAGTATTTT.

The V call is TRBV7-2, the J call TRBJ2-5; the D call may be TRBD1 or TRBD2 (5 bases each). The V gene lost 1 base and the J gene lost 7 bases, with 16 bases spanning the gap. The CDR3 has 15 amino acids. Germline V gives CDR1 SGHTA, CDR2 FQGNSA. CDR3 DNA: TGTGCCAGCAGCTTAGATTTTGGGGGTGTCGGGACCCAGTACTTC. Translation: CASSLDFGGVGTQYF.

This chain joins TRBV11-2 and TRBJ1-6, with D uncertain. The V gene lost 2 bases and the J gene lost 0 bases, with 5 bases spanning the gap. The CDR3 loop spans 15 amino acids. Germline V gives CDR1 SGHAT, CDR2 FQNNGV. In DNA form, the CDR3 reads TGTGCCAGCAGCTTATCGGGCTCCTATAATTCACCCCTCCACTTT. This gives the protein CASSLSGSYNSPLHF. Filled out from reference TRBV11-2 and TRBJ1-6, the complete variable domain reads EAGVAQSPRYKIIEKRQSVAFWCNPISGHATLYWYQQILGQGPKLLIQFQNNGVVDDSQLPKDRFSAERLKGVDSTLKIQPAKLEDSAVYLCASSLSGSYNSPLHFGNGTRLTVT.

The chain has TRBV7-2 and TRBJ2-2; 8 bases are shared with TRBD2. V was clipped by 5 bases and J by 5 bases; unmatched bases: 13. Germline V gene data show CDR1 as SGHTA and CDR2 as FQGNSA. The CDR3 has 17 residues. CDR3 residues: CASSLGTGTRETGELFF. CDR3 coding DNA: TGTGCCAGCAGCCTTGGGACCGGGACTAGGGAGACCGGGGAGCTGTTTTTT.

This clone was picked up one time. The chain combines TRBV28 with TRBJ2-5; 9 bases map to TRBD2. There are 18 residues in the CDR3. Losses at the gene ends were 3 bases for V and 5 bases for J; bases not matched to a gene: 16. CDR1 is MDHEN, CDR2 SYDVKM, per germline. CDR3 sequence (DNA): TGTGCCAGCAGTTTCTGGCCTAGCGGGACCAGGTCGTGGGAGACCCAGTACTTC. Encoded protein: CASSFWPSGTRSWETQYF.

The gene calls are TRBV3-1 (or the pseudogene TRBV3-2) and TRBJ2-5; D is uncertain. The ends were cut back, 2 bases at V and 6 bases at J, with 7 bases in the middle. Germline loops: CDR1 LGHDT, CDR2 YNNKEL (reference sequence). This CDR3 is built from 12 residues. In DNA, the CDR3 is TGTGCCAGCAGCCAAAAAACGAAGACCCAGTACTTC. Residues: CASSQKTKTQYF.

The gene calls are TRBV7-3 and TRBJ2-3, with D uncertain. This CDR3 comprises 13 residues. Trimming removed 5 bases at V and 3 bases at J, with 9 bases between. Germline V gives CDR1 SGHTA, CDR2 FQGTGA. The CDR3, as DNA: TGTGCCAGCAGCGCCCCGGGTACAGATACGCAGTATTTT. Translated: CASSAPGTDTQYF. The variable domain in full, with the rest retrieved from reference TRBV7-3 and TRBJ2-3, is GAGVSQTPSNKVTEKGKYVELRCDPISGHTALYWYRQSLGQGPEFLIYFQGTGAADDSGLPNDRFFAVRPEGSVSTLKIQRTERGDSAVYLCASSAPGTDTQYFGPGTRLTVL.

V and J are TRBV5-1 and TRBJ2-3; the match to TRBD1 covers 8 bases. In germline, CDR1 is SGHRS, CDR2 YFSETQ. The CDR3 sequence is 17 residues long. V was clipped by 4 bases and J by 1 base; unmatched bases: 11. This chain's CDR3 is CASSRGQGLVGTDTQYF. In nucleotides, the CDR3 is TGCGCCAGCAGCCGCGGACAGGGATTGGTGGGCACAGATACGCAGTATTTT.

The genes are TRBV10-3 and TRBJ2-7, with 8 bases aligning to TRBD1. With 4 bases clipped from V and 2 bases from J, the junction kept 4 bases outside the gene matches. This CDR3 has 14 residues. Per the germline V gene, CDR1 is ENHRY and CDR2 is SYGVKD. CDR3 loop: CAISGLTGAYEQYF. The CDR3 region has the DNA TGTGCCATCAGTGGTTTGACAGGGGCCTACGAGCAGTACTTC.

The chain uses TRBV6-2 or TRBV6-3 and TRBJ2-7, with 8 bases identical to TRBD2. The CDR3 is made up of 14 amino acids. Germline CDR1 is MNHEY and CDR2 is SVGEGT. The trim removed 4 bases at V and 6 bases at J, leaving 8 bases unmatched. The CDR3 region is CASSFGTRVSEQYF. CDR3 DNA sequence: TGTGCCAGCAGTTTTGGGACTAGGGTGAGCGAGCAGTACTTC.

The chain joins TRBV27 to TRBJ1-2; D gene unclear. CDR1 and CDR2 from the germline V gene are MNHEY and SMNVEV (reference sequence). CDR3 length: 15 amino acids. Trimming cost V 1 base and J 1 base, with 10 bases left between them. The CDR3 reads CASSLFPSNNYGYTF. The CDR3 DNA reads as TGTGCCAGCAGTTTATTTCCATCAAATAACTATGGCTACACCTTC.

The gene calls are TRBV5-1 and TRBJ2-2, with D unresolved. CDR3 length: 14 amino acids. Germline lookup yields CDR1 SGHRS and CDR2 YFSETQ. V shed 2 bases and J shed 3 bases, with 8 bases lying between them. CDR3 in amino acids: CASSFQEYTGELFF. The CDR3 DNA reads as TGCGCCAGCAGCTTTCAGGAATACACCGGGGAGCTGTTTTTT.

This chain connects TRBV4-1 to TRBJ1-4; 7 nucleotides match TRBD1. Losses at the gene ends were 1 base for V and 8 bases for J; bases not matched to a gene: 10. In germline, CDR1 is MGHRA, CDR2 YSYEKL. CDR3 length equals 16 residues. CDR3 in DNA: TGCGCCAGCAGCCAAGTAGGCAGACAGGGCGGGGAAAAACTGTTTTTT. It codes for CASSQVGRQGGEKLFF.

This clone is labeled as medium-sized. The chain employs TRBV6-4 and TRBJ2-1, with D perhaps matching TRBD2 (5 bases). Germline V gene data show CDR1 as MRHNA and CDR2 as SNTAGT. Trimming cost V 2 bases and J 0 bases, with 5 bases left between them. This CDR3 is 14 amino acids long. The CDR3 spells CASSDGSSYNEQFF. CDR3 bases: TGTGCCAGCAGTGACGGGAGCTCCTACAATGAGCAGTTCTTC.

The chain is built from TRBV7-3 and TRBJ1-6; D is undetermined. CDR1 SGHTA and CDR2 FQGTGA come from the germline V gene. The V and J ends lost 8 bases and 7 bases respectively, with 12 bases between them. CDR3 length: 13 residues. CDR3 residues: CASAAAPNSPLHF. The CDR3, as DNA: TGTGCCAGCGCGGCGGCACCCAATTCACCCCTCCACTTT.

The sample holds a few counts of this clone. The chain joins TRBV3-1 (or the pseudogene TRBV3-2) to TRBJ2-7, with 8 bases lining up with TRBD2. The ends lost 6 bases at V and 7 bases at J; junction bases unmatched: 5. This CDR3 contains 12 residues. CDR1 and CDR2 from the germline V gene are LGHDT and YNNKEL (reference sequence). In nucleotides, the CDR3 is TGTGCCAGCAGGGGGACTAGAAAGGAGCAGTACTTC. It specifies CASRGTRKEQYF.

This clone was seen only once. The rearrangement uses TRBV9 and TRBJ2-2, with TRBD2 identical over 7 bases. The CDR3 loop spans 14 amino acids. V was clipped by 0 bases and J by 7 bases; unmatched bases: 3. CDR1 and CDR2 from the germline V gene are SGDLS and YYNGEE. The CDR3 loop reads CASSVDSGHGELFF. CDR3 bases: TGTGCCAGCAGCGTAGATAGCGGGCACGGGGAGCTGTTTTTT. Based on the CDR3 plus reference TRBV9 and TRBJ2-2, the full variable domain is DSGVTQTPKHLITATGQRVTLRCSPRSGDLSVYWYQQSLDQGLQFLIQYYNGEERAKGNILERFSAQQFPDLHSELNLSSLELGDSALYFCASSVDSGHGELFFGEGSRLTVL.

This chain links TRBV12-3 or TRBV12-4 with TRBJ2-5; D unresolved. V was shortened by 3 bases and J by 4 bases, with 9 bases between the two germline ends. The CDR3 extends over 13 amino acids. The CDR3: CASSFGIGETQYF. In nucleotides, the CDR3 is TGTGCCAGCAGTTTTGGAATTGGAGAGACCCAGTACTTC.

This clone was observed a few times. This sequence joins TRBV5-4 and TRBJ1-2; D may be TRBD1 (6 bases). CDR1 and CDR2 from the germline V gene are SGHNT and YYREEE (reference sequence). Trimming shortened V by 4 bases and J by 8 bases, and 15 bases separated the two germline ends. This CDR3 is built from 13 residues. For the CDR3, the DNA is TGTGCCAGCAGCCAGGACAGTCGAGGCGGCTACACCTTC. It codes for CASSQDSRGGYTF.

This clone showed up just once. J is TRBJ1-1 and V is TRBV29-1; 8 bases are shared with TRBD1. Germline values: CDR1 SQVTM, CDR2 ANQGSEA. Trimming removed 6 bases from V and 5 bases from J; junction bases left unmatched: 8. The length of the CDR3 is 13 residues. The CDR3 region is CSVQTGVGTEAFF. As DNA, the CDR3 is TGCAGCGTCCAGACAGGGGTCGGAACTGAAGCTTTCTTT.

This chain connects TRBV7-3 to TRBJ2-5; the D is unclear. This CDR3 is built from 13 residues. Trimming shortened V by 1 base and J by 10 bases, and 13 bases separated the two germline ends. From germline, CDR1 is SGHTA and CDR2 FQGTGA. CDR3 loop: CASSLIPVGIQYF. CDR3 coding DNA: TGTGCCAGCAGCTTAATTCCTGTGGGAATCCAGTACTTC.